This T cell receptor (beta chain) was captured by sequencing in a study of early T cells in non-severe SARS-CoV-2 infection. Study observations and caveats: VDJdb matching, biased toward anti-spike CD8 responses, missed private and CD4 specificities.

The protocol attached unique molecular identifiers to individual cDNA molecules. TCRdb re-called the 5' RACE reads with MiXCR, one entry per CDR3 protein. The data hold 35,000 to 45,000 distinct CDR3 sequences, with approximately 5.9% observed a single time. This clonotype has a count of ten or more. No antigen is known for it. The CDR3 has 14 amino acids. Looked up from germline, CDR1 is LGHNA and CDR2 is YNFKEQ. The V end was cut by 0 bases, the J end by 0 bases, with 5 bases between. Material: whole blood, obtained at baseline. The sequence was obtained from an adult who was a healthcare worker with PCR-confirmed SARS-CoV-2 infection or an uninfected control (not recorded which). The chain employs TRBV4-2 and TRBJ1-2, with no clear D. CDR3 in DNA: TGTGCCAGCAGCCAAGAACGGACTAACTATGGCTACACCTTC. Encoded protein: CASSQERTNYGYTF.